A single sample is the source of the 8 T cell receptor beta chains below, sequenced in a study of beta chain features in type 1 diabetes listed by TCRdb under 2018. The method behind the library was the immunoSEQ multiplex PCR assay. The entire amount of isolated RNA was reverse transcribed using the High Capacity cDNA Reverse Transcription Kit, so the sequenced TCRB transcripts were expressed ones. In its TCRdb copy, this immuneACCESS table keeps in-frame sequences only and misses some clones. Where compared with another copy, unresolved V genes explain less than half of these, and the others have no known cause. The sample contains 40,000 or so clones, about 51% of them found a single time. Approximately 2.1% of the sample is held by the ten biggest clonotypes. Material: Tregs from blood. The meaning of the sample's cell subset or site label: regulatory CD4+ T cells. The origin of the receptors is a woman aged 18-29 years in good health.

The chain has TRBV7-9 and TRBJ1-2; D remains ambiguous. This CDR3 has 15 amino acids. Trimming took off 4 bases at V and 6 bases at J, with 18 bases between the two ends. Germline V gene sequence: CDR1 SEHNR, CDR2 FQNEAQ (reference sequence). CDR3 protein: CASSSGGFSIDGYTF. For the CDR3, the DNA is TGTGCCAGCAGCTCGGGAGGGTTTTCTATAGATGGCTACACCTTC.

There are a few counts of this clone. The chain has TRBV10-2 and TRBJ1-2; 9 bases fit TRBD1. There are 13 residues in the CDR3. The J segment lost 2 bases and the V segment lost 8 bases, leaving 3 bases of the junction unmatched. The V gene's germline CDR1 is WSHSY and CDR2 SAAADI. The CDR3 loop reads CASWGQGNYGYTF. The DNA of the CDR3 is TGCGCCAGCTGGGGACAGGGCAACTATGGCTACACCTTC.

The CDR3 DNA is TGTGCCAGCAGTTACTCCGGGGGGAATCAGCCCCAGCATTTT. Translating gives CASSYSGGNQPQHF. The chain uses TRBV6-6 and TRBJ1-5; weak D call: TRBD1 (5 bases). CDR3 length: 14 residues. The germline V gene encodes CDR1 MNHNY and CDR2 SVGAGI (reference sequence). Trimming cost V 0 bases and J 4 bases, with 7 bases left between them.

This clone has a handful of counts. This sequence joins TRBV6-1 and TRBJ1-5; 8 nucleotides line up with TRBD1. CDR3 length: 14 residues. The germline gives CDR1 MNHNS, CDR2 SASEGT. V trimming: 5 bases; J trimming: 7 bases; junction bases outside the gene matches: 7. CDR3 bases: TGTGCCAGCAGTAAAGTAACAGGGGGGCAGCCCCAGCATTTT. This codes for CASSKVTGGQPQHF.

V and J are TRBV2 and TRBJ1-2, with TRBD1 matching over 9 bases. CDR1 and CDR2 (germline): SNHLY, FYNNEI. The ends lost 9 bases at V and 5 bases at J; junction bases unmatched: 10. This CDR3 is 14 amino acids long. CDR3 DNA: TGTGCCAGAGAAATGACAGGGGGGATGTATGGCTACACCTTC. Protein: CAREMTGGMYGYTF.

The rearrangement uses TRBV5-4 and TRBJ2-1; a possible D gene is TRBD2 (6 bases). CDR1 and CDR2 from the germline V gene are SGHNT and YYREEE (reference sequence). Trimming shortened V by 4 bases and J by 5 bases, and 13 bases separated the two germline ends. The CDR3 runs 14 residues. The CDR3: CASSPRRGDNEQFF. The CDR3 nucleotides are TGTGCCAGCAGCCCCCGGCGGGGCGACAATGAGCAGTTCTTC.

The rearrangement links TRBV28 to TRBJ2-5; maybe TRBD1 (7 bases). This CDR3 has 14 residues. V shed 5 bases and J shed 6 bases, with 16 bases lying between them. Germline V gene sequence: CDR1 MDHEN, CDR2 SYDVKM. The CDR3 DNA reads as TGTGCCAGCAGTACTACAGGGGCGGGGAAGACCCAGTACTTC. Protein product: CASSTTGAGKTQYF. The full variable domain, in which reference TRBV28 and TRBJ2-5 provide the parts outside the CDR3, is DVKVTQSSRYLVKRTGEKVFLECVQDMDHENMFWYRQDPGLGLRLIYFSYDVKMKEKGDIPEGYSVSREKKERFSLILESASTNQTSMYLCASSTTGAGKTQYFGPGTRLLVL.

This clone has only one observation. The chain has TRBV9 and TRBJ2-3; perhaps TRBD1 as D (5 bases). The V gene lost 1 base and the J gene lost 3 bases, with 12 bases spanning the gap. The CDR3 covers 15 residues. Germline V gene lookup returns CDR1 SGDLS and CDR2 YYNGEE. As DNA, the CDR3 is TGTGCCAGCAGCGTAAAAGCAGGGTGGACAGATACGCAGTATTTT. Translating gives CASSVKAGWTDTQYF. The full variable domain, in which reference TRBV9 and TRBJ2-3 provide the parts outside the CDR3, is DSGVTQTPKHLITATGQRVTLRCSPRSGDLSVYWYQQSLDQGLQFLIQYYNGEERAKGNILERFSAQQFPDLHSELNLSSLELGDSALYFCASSVKAGWTDTQYFGPGTRLTVL.